Below, 24 T cell receptor beta chains from the same sample are listed, as sequenced in a study of control samples from healthy donors and cancer patients. The method was immunoSEQ multiplex PCR; TCRdb's version includes in-frame clones alone and lacks a portion of them. The sample includes 150,000 to 200,000 clones, around 93% seen only once; the top ten take almost 1.5%. Input material: blood. The receptors were sampled from a man between 18 and 29 years old in good health.

The chain employs TRBV24-1 and TRBJ2-1; 7 bases align to TRBD2. CDR3 length: 12 residues. The junction had 2 bases not matched to a gene; V was cut back by 3 bases and J by 10 bases. Germline CDR1 is KGHDR and CDR2 is SFDVKD. CDR3 in amino acids: CATSDGRGEQFF. The CDR3, as DNA: TGTGCCACCAGTGATGGGCGGGGGGAGCAGTTCTTC.

The chain couples TRBV6-1 to TRBJ1-5; no clear D. From germline, CDR1 is MNHNS and CDR2 SASEGT. The CDR3 length is 19 residues. V was shortened by 0 bases and J by 4 bases, with 22 bases between the two germline ends. Here the CDR3 reads CASSEANSLDSHVNQPQHF. In DNA form, the CDR3 reads TGTGCCAGCAGTGAAGCGAATAGTTTAGATAGCCATGTGAATCAGCCCCAGCATTTT.

The V call is TRBV10-3, the J call TRBJ1-1; a possible D gene is TRBD1 (6 bases). This CDR3 is 15 amino acids long. Trimming removed 6 bases at V and 4 bases at J, with 18 bases between. Germline assignment: CDR1 ENHRY and CDR2 SYGVKD. CDR3: CAISDRPKGGTEAFF. Written as DNA, the CDR3 is TGTGCCATCAGCGACAGGCCCAAAGGAGGCACTGAAGCTTTCTTT.

The chain couples TRBV19 to TRBJ2-7; TRBD1 agrees at 9 bases. CDR3 length: 14 amino acids. The germline V gene encodes CDR1 LNHDA and CDR2 SQIVND (reference sequence). V shed 9 bases, J shed 5 bases, and the junction held 11 bases outside the gene matches. This chain's CDR3 is CASKTGTGSDEQYF. The CDR3 DNA reads TGTGCCAGCAAGACCGGGACAGGGAGCGACGAGCAGTACTTC.

V is TRBV9 and J is TRBJ1-2, with 7 bases that match TRBD1. V dropped 6 bases and J dropped 4; count of bases not matched to a gene: 3. Germline V gives CDR1 SGDLS, CDR2 YYNGEE. The CDR3 sequence is 12 residues long. CDR3 bases: TGTGCCAGCACAGACAGGGTCTATGGCTACACCTTC. Protein product: CASTDRVYGYTF.

The chain couples TRBV7-2 to TRBJ1-5; unclear D gene. Germline V gene data show CDR1 as SGHTA and CDR2 as FQGNSA. This CDR3 spans 16 amino acids. V shed 1 base and J shed 5 bases, with 15 bases lying between them. The CDR3 DNA is TGTGCCAGCAGCTTAGTAGGCACTCAACAAGATCAGCCCCAGCATTTT. Encoded protein: CASSLVGTQQDQPQHF.

This clone turned up a few times. This chain uses TRBV21-1 with TRBJ2-7; the table's D call of TRBD2 was not tested on the DNA. TRBV21-1 is tagged as a pseudogene. CDR3 length: 19 residues. The CDR3 sequence is CASSKAYVTPRDGVIGQYF. Written as DNA, the CDR3 is TGTGCCAGCAGCAAAGCCTATGTGACCCCGCGGGACGGAGTTATTGGGCAGTACTTC.

This chain joins TRBV25-1 and TRBJ2-4; the D call may be TRBD1 or TRBD2 (6 bases each). The ends were cut back, 6 bases at V and 4 bases at J, with 13 bases in the middle. Germline CDR1 MGHDK, CDR2 SYGVNS. The length of the CDR3 is 14 residues. CDR3 in amino acids: CASSRGGAKNIQYF. The DNA of the CDR3 is TGTGCCAGCAGCAGGGGCGGGGCTAAAAACATTCAGTACTTC. The entire variable domain, with the rest obtained from reference TRBV25-1 and TRBJ2-4, is as follows: EADIYQTPRYLVIGTGKKITLECSQTMGHDKMYWYQQDPGMELHLIHYSYGVNSTEKGDLSSESTVSRIRTEHFPLTLESARPSHTSQYLCASSRGGAKNIQYFGAGTRLSVL.

This clone turned up a few times. The chain carries TRBV2 and TRBJ1-5; 7 bases are a match to TRBD1. Germline values: CDR1 SNHLY, CDR2 FYNNEI. The CDR3 has 15 residues. Unmatched junction bases numbered 10, after V lost 6 bases and J lost 5 bases. CDR3 DNA: TGTGCCAGCAGGTCGTCAGGGGGTGAGGATCAGCCCCAGCATTTT. Its translation is CASRSSGGEDQPQHF. Based on the CDR3 plus reference TRBV2 and TRBJ1-5, the full variable domain is EPEVTQTPSHQVTQMGQEVILRCVPISNHLYFYWYRQILGQKVEFLVSFYNNEISEKSEIFDDQFSVERPDGSNFTLKIRSTKLEDSAMYFCASRSSGGEDQPQHFGDGTRLSIL.

This clone was observed once. The chain uses TRBV2 and TRBJ1-2, with D uncertain. Trimming left V 7 bases short and J 2 bases short, with 14 bases between. Germline lookup yields CDR1 SNHLY and CDR2 FYNNEI. CDR3 length equals 14 residues. The CDR3 here is CASKMITANYGYTF. CDR3 in DNA: TGTGCCAGCAAGATGATCACAGCAAACTATGGCTACACCTTC.

V and J are TRBV3-1 (or the pseudogene TRBV3-2) and TRBJ1-5; 10 positions agree with TRBD1. The CDR3 extends over 16 amino acids. Trimming took 1 base from V and 6 from J; bases not matched to a gene: 6. Germline V lookup: CDR1 LGHDT, CDR2 YNNKEL (reference sequence). CDR3 loop: CASSQGTGGLGQPQHF. The CDR3 coding sequence is TGTGCCAGCAGCCAAGGGACAGGGGGGCTGGGTCAGCCCCAGCATTTT.

The rearrangement links TRBV4-1 to TRBJ2-2; TRBD2 agrees at 7 bases. Germline V gives CDR1 MGHRA, CDR2 YSYEKL. The CDR3 is 18 residues long. The trim removed 0 bases at V and 0 bases at J, leaving 7 bases unmatched. The chain's CDR3 is CASSQEGPAGSNTGELFF. In DNA, the CDR3 is TGCGCCAGCAGCCAAGAAGGGCCAGCGGGGTCGAACACCGGGGAGCTGTTTTTT.

This chain links TRBV2 with TRBJ1-2, with a weak D call TRBD1 (5 bases). CDR3 length: 12 residues. V was trimmed by 9 bases and J by 2 bases, leaving 10 bases between them. CDR1 is SNHLY and CDR2 is FYNNEI in the germline V gene. CDR3 region: CASGGDNYGYTF. The DNA of the CDR3 is TGTGCCAGTGGAGGGGACAACTATGGCTACACCTTC.

The genes are TRBV4-1 and TRBJ2-1; 7 bases fit TRBD2. The CDR3 totals 17 residues. Germline V gives CDR1 MGHRA, CDR2 YSYEKL. The trim removed 0 bases at V and 3 bases at J, leaving 8 bases unmatched. The CDR3 is CASSQDLGGVSYNEQFF. CDR3 nucleotides: TGCGCCAGCAGCCAAGATTTGGGGGGGGTGAGCTACAATGAGCAGTTCTTC.

The chain links TRBV19 to TRBJ1-2; 12 nucleotides align to TRBD1. The CDR3 runs 15 residues. J was trimmed by 4 bases and V by 3 bases; bases with no gene match: 3. In germline, CDR1 is LNHDA, CDR2 SQIVND (reference sequence). In DNA form, the CDR3 reads TGTGCCAGTAGTATCGGGACAGGGGGCAGCTATGGCTACACCTTC. Its translation is CASSIGTGGSYGYTF.

V and J are TRBV9 and TRBJ2-3; 10 bases line up with TRBD2. V was clipped by 4 bases and J by 6 bases; unmatched bases: 5. Per germline, CDR1 SGDLS and CDR2 YYNGEE. CDR3 length: 14 residues. This CDR3 is CASSLLAGTDTQYF. The CDR3 bases are TGTGCCAGCAGCCTACTAGCGGGGACCGATACGCAGTATTTT. The full variable domain, in which reference TRBV9 and TRBJ2-3 provide the parts outside the CDR3, is DSGVTQTPKHLITATGQRVTLRCSPRSGDLSVYWYQQSLDQGLQFLIQYYNGEERAKGNILERFSAQQFPDLHSELNLSSLELGDSALYFCASSLLAGTDTQYFGPGTRLTVL.

The V and J genes are TRBV4-2 and TRBJ2-3; D is unresolved. The CDR3 covers 15 residues. Trimming took 0 bases from V and 5 from J, leaving 12 bases between them. Per the germline V gene, CDR1 is LGHNA and CDR2 is YNFKEQ. CDR3 coding DNA: TGTGCCAGCAGCCAAGAACTACTAAAGGGAGATACGCAGTATTTT. It yields the protein CASSQELLKGDTQYF.

This clone was detected only once. CDR3 sequence reads: CASSFGGGVDEQFF. DNA for the CDR3: TGCGCCAGCAGCTTCGGCGGGGGGGTCGATGAGCAGTTCTTC. This chain connects TRBV5-1 to TRBJ2-1; the match to TRBD2 covers 9 bases. The germline CDR1 and CDR2 sequences are SGHRS and YFSETQ. Losses at the gene ends were 2 bases for V and 8 bases for J; bases not matched to a gene: 5. The CDR3 totals 14 residues.

The rearrangement links TRBV7-9 to TRBJ2-7; tentatively, D is TRBD1 (6 bases). The ends were cut back, 5 bases at V and 0 bases at J, with 14 bases in the middle. This CDR3 is 15 amino acids long. CDR1 is SEHNR, CDR2 FQNEAQ, per germline (reference sequence). CDR3 sequence (DNA): TGTGCCAGCAGCCGCCCGACAGGACTCTCCTACGAGCAGTACTTC. It specifies CASSRPTGLSYEQYF.

The chain combines TRBV6-5 with TRBJ2-7; D perhaps matches TRBD1 (6 bases). V was trimmed by 8 bases and J by 6 bases, leaving 20 bases between them. The CDR3 length is 14 residues. Germline lookup yields CDR1 MNHEY and CDR2 SVGAGI. The CDR3: CASGRQAGIGEQYF. CDR3 in DNA: TGTGCCAGCGGCAGACAGGCTGGTATCGGCGAGCAGTACTTC.

This clone was counted once. This sequence joins TRBV30 and TRBJ1-2; possible D gene TRBD1, 6 bases. The V gene lost 4 bases and the J gene lost 1 base, with 16 bases spanning the gap. The germline CDR1 and CDR2 sequences are GTSNPN and SVGIG (reference sequence). The CDR3 spans 15 residues. CDR3 loop: CAWTSDSPFNYGYTF. The CDR3 DNA follows: TGTGCCTGGACCTCGGACAGCCCCTTTAACTATGGCTACACCTTC.

The chain links TRBV7-3 to TRBJ1-1; tentative D call: TRBD1 (6 bases). Germline CDR1 SGHTA, CDR2 FQGTGA. The CDR3 has 13 amino acids. V gave up 6 bases and J gave up 5 bases, with 13 bases separating them. In DNA form, the CDR3 reads TGTGCCAGCAGGCCGGACAGCGCAACTGAAGCTTTCTTT. Translated: CASRPDSATEAFF.

In the case of this clone: This specimen includes other DNA sequences encoding the same CDR3. The V and J genes are TRBV27 and TRBJ1-1; TRBD1 aligns across 8 bases. The CDR3 totals 14 residues. Germline loops: CDR1 MNHEY, CDR2 SMNVEV (reference sequence). J gave up 0 bases and V 6 bases, and 3 bases lay outside the gene matches. The CDR3 is CASSRTGLNTEAFF. The CDR3 DNA is TGTGCCAGCAGCAGGACAGGGTTGAACACTGAAGCTTTCTTT.

The chain is built from TRBV7-9 and TRBJ2-3; D is undetermined. Between the trimmed V and J ends, which lost 0 bases and 0 bases, there was a span of 7 bases. Germline V lookup: CDR1 SEHNR, CDR2 FQNEAQ (reference sequence). CDR3 length: 15 residues. The CDR3 spells CASSLAGYSTDTQYF. In nucleotides, the CDR3 is TGTGCCAGCAGCTTAGCGGGCTATAGCACAGATACGCAGTATTTT.